The 20 T cell receptor beta chains reported below all come from one sample, sequenced in a study of T cells after yellow fever vaccination. TCRdb passed the 5' RACE reads through MiXCR, listing each CDR3 protein once. Seen here are about 550,000 distinct CDR3 sequences, 15% to 20% observed once, and the top ten hold over 11%. The sequenced sample was PBMCs, obtained 15 days after the yellow fever booster vaccination. These receptors came from a man aged 25-40 years who received the YFV17D yellow fever vaccine.

The J gene is TRBJ2-2, the V gene TRBV10-3, with D hard to call. V dropped 2 bases and J dropped 6 bases, with 4 bases sitting between them. This CDR3 has 12 residues. Germline lookup yields CDR1 ENHRY and CDR2 SYGVKD. The CDR3 DNA is TGTGCCATCAGTGAGGCGGCCGGGGAGCTGTTTTTT. Its translation is CAISEAAGELFF.

V usage is TRBV5-1 and J usage is TRBJ1-1; D gene uncertain. V shed 4 bases and J shed 5 bases, with 21 bases lying between them. Germline V gene lookup returns CDR1 SGHRS and CDR2 YFSETQ. CDR3 length equals 16 residues. Here the CDR3 DNA reads TGCGCCAGCAGCCCTGCTGGAGCAAGGATGGGGACTGAAGCTTTCTTT. Translating gives CASSPAGARMGTEAFF.

This clonotype was seen only a few times. The V call is TRBV4-1, the J call TRBJ2-7; 8 positions agree with TRBD1. This CDR3 comprises 17 residues. Germline-derived CDR1 and CDR2 are MGHRA and YSYEKL. J was trimmed by 0 bases and V by 2 bases; bases with no gene match: 9. In DNA form, the CDR3 reads TGCGCCAGCAGCCAATACTGGGGACAGGCCAGCTCCTACGAGCAGTACTTC. Encoded protein: CASSQYWGQASSYEQYF.

This chain connects TRBV20-1 to TRBJ2-5, with TRBD2 identical over 9 bases. Trimming took 3 bases from V and 1 from J; bases not matched to a gene: 6. This CDR3 contains 15 residues. The germline gives CDR1 DFQATT, CDR2 SNEGSKA (reference sequence). The CDR3 sequence: CSASGIAGAQETQYF. The CDR3, as DNA: TGCAGTGCTAGTGGGATAGCGGGAGCCCAAGAGACCCAGTACTTC.

This clonotype was counted between two and nine times. The chain joins TRBV4-3 to TRBJ2-1, with 11 bases that match TRBD1. CDR1 LGHNA and CDR2 YSLEER come from the germline V gene. V was pared by 3 bases and J by 7 bases, with 8 bases of the junction left unmatched. The CDR3 has 16 residues. The CDR3 DNA follows: TGCGCCAGCAGCCACCTCCGGGACAGGGGGATGAATGAGCAGTTCTTC. Translated, it gives CASSHLRDRGMNEQFF.

This clonotype appeared a few times. The chain has TRBV19 and TRBJ2-1; TRBD2 is a possible D gene (6 bases). There are 14 residues in the CDR3. Looked up from germline, CDR1 is LNHDA and CDR2 is SQIVND (reference sequence). The V gene lost 6 bases and the J gene lost 0 bases, with 9 bases spanning the gap. CDR3 nucleotide sequence: TGTGCCAGTAGCCGTAGCGGCTCCTACAATGAGCAGTTCTTC. Translated, it gives CASSRSGSYNEQFF.

This clonotype was picked up a small number of times. This chain connects TRBV5-5 to TRBJ2-5; D ambiguous. Per the germline V gene, CDR1 is SGHKS and CDR2 is YYEKEE (reference sequence). V dropped 0 bases and J dropped 5 bases, with 8 bases sitting between them. The CDR3 consists of 13 residues. The CDR3 DNA sequence: TGTGCCAGCAGCTTGGCAGCCTTGGAGACCCAGTACTTC. Protein sequence: CASSLAALETQYF.

The CDR3 loop is CASSQVPEGVEQYF. DNA of the CDR3: TGCGCCAGCAGCCAAGTTCCAGAGGGAGTCGAGCAGTACTTC. The rearrangement uses TRBV4-3 and TRBJ2-7; D perhaps matches TRBD2 (5 bases). V lost 1 base to trimming and J lost 6 bases, with 13 bases between them. CDR3 length: 14 residues. The V gene's germline CDR1 is LGHNA and CDR2 YSLEER.

The gene calls are TRBV5-5 and TRBJ1-4; perhaps TRBD1 as D (6 bases). Trimming stripped 5 bases from V and 7 bases from J, with 15 bases between. Per the germline V gene, CDR1 is SGHKS and CDR2 is YYEKEE (reference sequence). The CDR3 covers 14 residues. The CDR3 DNA reads as TGTGCCAGCAGGAAGACAGGAGGGGGTGAAAAACTGTTTTTT. Translation: CASRKTGGGEKLFF.

The chain joins TRBV5-1 to TRBJ2-1, with a weak D call TRBD1 (5 bases). The CDR3 is made up of 19 amino acids. Germline V gene lookup returns CDR1 SGHRS and CDR2 YFSETQ. The ends were cut back, 3 bases at V and 7 bases at J, with 29 bases in the middle. The CDR3 region is CASSSHWEVEDITTNEQFF. CDR3 in DNA: TGCGCCAGCAGCTCCCATTGGGAAGTAGAGGACATAACAACGAATGAGCAGTTCTTC.

This sequence joins TRBV12-3 or TRBV12-4 and TRBJ2-6, with D maybe TRBD1 (6 bases). The V end lost 0 bases, the J end lost 0 bases, and 9 bases lay between the germline ends. This CDR3 is built from 17 residues. The CDR3 nucleotides read TGTGCCAGCAGTTTAGCGGGGACACCCTCTGGGGCCAACGTCCTGACTTTC. It is translated as CASSLAGTPSGANVLTF.

The genes are TRBV6-2 or TRBV6-3 and TRBJ2-3; D is perhaps TRBD1 (6 bases). CDR3 length equals 17 residues. The germline V and J ends were trimmed by 0 bases and 1 base, with 14 bases remaining between them. CDR1 is MNHEY, CDR2 SVGEGT, per germline. The CDR3 region is CASSYSSGTHRTDTQYF. The CDR3 DNA reads TGTGCCAGCAGTTACTCCTCCGGGACACACCGCACAGATACGCAGTATTTT.

The V and J genes are TRBV18 and TRBJ2-5; TRBD2 is a possible D gene (6 bases). Germline-derived CDR1 and CDR2 are KGHSH and LQKENI. The CDR3 runs 14 residues. The V and J ends lost 1 base and 3 bases respectively, with 9 bases between them. The chain's CDR3 is CASSPLSGKETQYF. In DNA, the CDR3 is TGTGCCAGCTCACCACTTAGCGGCAAAGAGACCCAGTACTTC.

This clonotype occurred a few times. At one boundary the junction diverges from the germline segment, which might be a read error. V usage is TRBV10-3 and J usage is TRBJ2-1; D might be TRBD1 (5 bases). The germline CDR1 and CDR2 sequences are ENHRY and SYGVKD. This CDR3 comprises 12 residues. Here the CDR3 reads CAISESGASAVF. CDR3 coding DNA: TGTGCCATCAGTGAGTCAGGGGCCTCCGCCGTCTTC.

The chain is built from TRBV20-1 and TRBJ2-5; 13 bases align to TRBD2. Germline CDR1 reads DFQATT; CDR2 reads SNEGSKA (reference sequence). Germline trimming cut 5 bases from V and 5 bases from J; bases unmatched to any gene: 8. The length of the CDR3 is 15 residues. The CDR3 sequence is CSALRTSGSPETQYF. The DNA of the CDR3 is TGCAGTGCTCTTCGGACTAGCGGGAGCCCGGAGACCCAGTACTTC.

This sequence joins TRBV7-6 and TRBJ2-5; 10 nucleotides match TRBD2. V lost 3 bases to trimming and J lost 4 bases; unmatched junction nucleotides: 5. CDR3 size: 15 residues. Germline V CDR1 and CDR2: SGHVS, FNYEAQ. Here the CDR3 DNA reads TGTGCCAGCAGCTTCCAAGCTAGCGGGAGAGAGACCCAGTACTTC. Amino acids: CASSFQASGRETQYF.

This clonotype was seen repeatedly, ten times or more. The chain uses TRBV5-1 and TRBJ2-7, with 7 bases aligning to TRBD1. There are 14 residues in the CDR3. Germline CDR1 and CDR2: SGHRS and YFSETQ. With V trimmed by 4 bases and J by 3 bases, 7 bases remained unmatched. CDR3 DNA sequence: TGCGCCAGCAGCCCTCGGGACAGTAACTACGAGCAGTACTTC. Translation: CASSPRDSNYEQYF.

V and J are TRBV20-1 and TRBJ1-4, with 8 bases aligning to TRBD1. The CDR3 extends over 14 amino acids. Germline CDR1 is DFQATT and CDR2 is SNEGSKA (reference sequence). V lost 3 bases to trimming and J lost 7 bases; unmatched junction nucleotides: 7. The CDR3 coding sequence is TGCAGTGCTAGGTCGGGGACAGGACCTGAAAAACTGTTTTTT. It translates to CSARSGTGPEKLFF.

The rearrangement uses TRBV10-3 and TRBJ2-3; 9 nucleotides match TRBD2. Trimming took 4 bases from V and 4 from J; bases not matched to a gene: 9. The CDR3 is 16 residues long. Germline loops: CDR1 ENHRY, CDR2 SYGVKD. The CDR3 nucleotides are TGTGCCATCAGTGCGACCGGGACTAGCTCGGCAGATACGCAGTATTTT. Its protein is CAISATGTSSADTQYF.

In this sample, this clonotype turned up a few times. The chain employs TRBV7-2 and TRBJ2-7; D is ambiguous. Between the trimmed V and J ends, which lost 0 bases and 3 bases, there was a span of 12 bases. The CDR3 loop spans 15 amino acids. Germline V gene lookup returns CDR1 SGHTA and CDR2 FQGNSA. As DNA, the CDR3 is TGTGCCAGCAGCTTAGCTGTGACGCGGAGCTACGAGCAGTACTTC. Amino acid sequence: CASSLAVTRSYEQYF.